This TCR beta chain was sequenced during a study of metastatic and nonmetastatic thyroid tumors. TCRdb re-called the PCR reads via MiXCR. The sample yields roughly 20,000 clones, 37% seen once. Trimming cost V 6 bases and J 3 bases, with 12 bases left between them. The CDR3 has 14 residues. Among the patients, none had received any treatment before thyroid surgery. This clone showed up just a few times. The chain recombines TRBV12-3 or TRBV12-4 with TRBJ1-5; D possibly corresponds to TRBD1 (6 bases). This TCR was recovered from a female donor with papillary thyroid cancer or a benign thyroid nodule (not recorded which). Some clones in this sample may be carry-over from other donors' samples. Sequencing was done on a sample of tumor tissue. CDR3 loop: CASSQTGNNQPQHF. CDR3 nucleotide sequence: TGTGCCAGCAGCCAAACAGGGAACAATCAGCCCCAGCATTTT.